This T cell receptor beta chain derives from a study of cytomegalovirus exposure and HLA in healthy donors. PCR primers comprised 60 Vbeta and 13 Jbeta primers. Original processing notes: Per a later analysis, the number of unique TCR beta chains was about 78 million, of which 8.5 million to 11 million were shared. The repertoire was sequenced with immunoSEQ multiplex PCR; TCRdb's copy has only in-frame clones and lacks some. V, J and clone size were drawn from that table, and D and trimming were deduced from the DNA. The sample has 80,000 to 95,000 clones, approximately 89% seen once. Sequencing used PBMCs. This TCR derives from a man aged 30 to 45 in good health and CMV-seropositive.

The CDR3 DNA reads TGTGCCAGCAGCGGAGCGGGACGACAAGAGACCCAGTACTTC. Translation: CASSGAGRQETQYF. V is TRBV9 and J is TRBJ2-5; 7 bases are shared with TRBD2. Germline CDR1 and CDR2: SGDLS and YYNGEE. The J segment lost 2 bases and the V segment lost 3 bases, leaving 4 bases of the junction unmatched. The CDR3 is 14 residues long.